A selection of T cell receptor beta chains follows, all from one sample in a study of STAT5B mutations in CD4+ large granular lymphocyte leukemia. The repertoire was sequenced with immunoSEQ multiplex PCR; TCRdb's copy has only in-frame clones and lacks some. The sample has about 24,000 clones, about two thirds seen once. The specimen was CD4+ T cells from blood buffy coats. These receptors came from a human donor in good health. Each CDR3 is given with its conserved first and last residue. Fields, in order: D gene, V gene, clone size, J gene, CDR3 length, CDR3 protein, CDR3 DNA. A D gene is named only where the DNA matches it firmly. Size is stated for part of the rows, as once, few or many counts, or as a class when the clone is expanded.

>NA|TRBV7-2|NA|TRBJ2-2|13
CASSGQLTGELFF
TGTGCCAGCAGTGGGCAGCTCACCGGGGAGCTGTTTTTT
>NA|TRBV11-2|NA|TRBJ2-3|13
CASSISPTDTQYF
TGTGCCAGCAGCATCAGTCCCACAGATACGCAGTATTTT
>NA|TRBV11-3|NA|TRBJ2-6|17
CASSLGGTSSGANVLTF
TGTGCCAGCAGCTTAGGCGGAACTTCCTCTGGGGCCAACGTCCTGACTTTC
>TRBD2|TRBV10-3|once|TRBJ2-2|15
CAISTSGGNTGELFF
TGTGCCATCAGCACTAGCGGGGGAAACACCGGGGAGCTGTTTTTT
>NA|TRBV16|NA|TRBJ1-2|16
CASSQSRTRAFYGYTF
TGTGCCAGCAGCCAATCGAGGACGAGGGCTTTCTATGGCTACACCTTC
>TRBD2|TRBV25-1|NA|TRBJ2-2|16
CASSESGRGYTGELFF
TGTGCCAGCAGTGAATCAGGGCGGGGGTACACCGGGGAGCTGTTTTTT
>NA|TRBV7-9|NA|TRBJ2-7|14
CASSRTAGSAEQYF
TGTGCCAGCAGCCGGACAGCAGGATCAGCCGAGCAGTACTTC
>NA|TRBV10-3|NA|TRBJ2-7|14
CAISEGAPTYEQYF
TGTGCCATCAGTGAGGGGGCCCCAACCTACGAGCAGTACTTC
>NA|TRBV28|NA|TRBJ2-3|18
CASSLSGLLEGATDTQYF
TGTGCCAGCAGTTTGAGTGGTTTATTGGAGGGGGCCACAGATACGCAGTATTTT
>NA|TRBV7-2|NA|TRBJ2-3|15
CASSLGYGSTDTQYF
TGTGCCAGCAGCTTAGGTTACGGTAGCACAGATACGCAGTATTTT
>TRBD1|TRBV6-5|NA|TRBJ1-2|15
CASSYSGQGNYGYTF
TGTGCCAGCAGTTACTCGGGACAGGGTAACTATGGCTACACCTTC
>NA|TRBV2|NA|TRBJ1-3|15
CASSEYGLAGNTIYF
TGTGCCAGCAGTGAATATGGACTGGCTGGAAACACCATATATTTT
>TRBD2|TRBV5-1|NA|TRBJ2-5|15
CASSFIAGGAETQYF
TGCGCCAGCAGCTTTATAGCGGGGGGCGCAGAGACCCAGTACTTC
>TRBD1|TRBV28|once|TRBJ1-2|12
CASRQGAYGYTF
TGTGCCAGCAGACAGGGGGCCTATGGCTACACCTTC
>NA|TRBV6-5|NA|TRBJ1-2|14
CASSYYREESGYTF
TGTGCCAGCAGTTACTACAGGGAGGAATCTGGCTACACCTTC
>NA|TRBV6-6|NA|TRBJ2-7|16
CASSYSQGQSLYEQYF
TGTGCCAGCAGTTACTCGCAGGGGCAGTCCCTCTACGAGCAGTACTTC
>NA|TRBV6-6|NA|TRBJ1-5|14
CASSYGGGNQPQHF
TGTGCCAGCAGTTATGGGGGTGGCAATCAGCCCCAGCATTTT
>NA|TRBV7-9|NA|TRBJ2-2|13
CASSLTTTGELFF
TGTGCCAGCAGCTTAACAACCACCGGGGAGCTGTTTTTT
>NA|TRBV27|NA|TRBJ2-7|15
CASSSGRRSSYEQYF
TGTGCCAGCAGTTCGGGACGCCGCAGCTCCTACGAGCAGTACTTC
>NA|TRBV18|few|TRBJ1-2|15
CASSPPQGPVDGYTF
TGTGCCAGCTCACCACCGCAGGGGCCAGTGGATGGCTACACCTTC
>TRBD1|TRBV18|few|TRBJ1-4|14
CASSLSGQGSLLFF
TGTGCCAGCTCGCTATCAGGACAGGGCTCCCTTCTGTTTTTT
>TRBD1|TRBV5-4|NA|TRBJ2-7|14
CASSRRDSGYEQYF
TGTGCCAGCAGCCGTCGGGACAGTGGATACGAGCAGTACTTC
>NA|TRBV11-1|NA|TRBJ2-7|12
CASSLDSSEQYF
TGTGCCAGCAGCTTAGACTCAAGCGAGCAGTACTTC
>NA|TRBV28|NA|TRBJ1-2|14
CASNPGSRGYGYTF
TGTGCCAGCAACCCCGGGTCTCGAGGCTATGGCTACACCTTC
>NA|TRBV7-2|NA|TRBJ1-4|14
CASSLGRGGEKLFF
TGTGCCAGCAGCTTAGGCAGGGGCGGTGAAAAACTGTTTTTT
>TRBD1|TRBV4-2|NA|TRBJ1-2|15
CASSQTTGGGYGYTF
TGTGCCAGCAGCCAGACGACAGGGGGGGGCTATGGCTACACCTTC
>NA|TRBV5-6|NA|TRBJ2-7|12
CASSRWAYEQYF
TGTGCCAGCAGCCGTTGGGCCTACGAGCAGTACTTC
>TRBD1|TRBV5-6|few|TRBJ1-2|14
CASSLRWTGRGYTF
TGTGCCAGCAGCTTACGATGGACAGGGCGCGGCTACACCTTC
>TRBD1|TRBV6-6|NA|TRBJ2-7|14
CASSYPGQGYEQYF
TGTGCCAGCAGTTACCCGGGACAGGGGTACGAGCAGTACTTC
>TRBD2|TRBV6-6|once|TRBJ2-7|13
CATGGRGAHEQYF
TGTGCCACCGGGGGGCGGGGGGCCCACGAGCAGTACTTC
>TRBD1|TRBV7-9|once|TRBJ1-4|14
CASSSGTGSKKLFF
TGTGCCAGCAGTTCCGGGACAGGGAGTAAGAAACTGTTTTTT
>NA|TRBV5-1|NA|TRBJ2-7|15
CASSLAGDHSYEQYF
TGCGCCAGCAGCTTGGCAGGAGACCACTCCTACGAGCAGTACTTC
>NA|TRBV6-5|NA|TRBJ2-7|13
CASSSAGPYEQYF
TGTGCCAGCAGTTCGGCGGGACCCTACGAGCAGTACTTC
>TRBD1|TRBV10-3|NA|TRBJ1-5|16
CAISDGTGGQNQPQHF
TGTGCCATCAGTGACGGGACAGGGGGGCAGAATCAGCCCCAGCATTTT
>NA|TRBV7-6|NA|TRBJ2-2|17
CASSLEAPGSNTGELFF
TGTGCCAGCAGCTTAGAGGCCCCAGGGTCCAACACCGGGGAGCTGTTTTTT
>NA|TRBV10-3|few|TRBJ2-2|12
CAISDITGELFF
TGTGCCATCAGTGATATCACCGGGGAGCTGTTTTTT
>NA|TRBV2|NA|TRBJ2-5|16
CASIEGGGHFQETQYF
TGTGCCAGCATCGAAGGGGGGGGCCATTTTCAAGAGACCCAGTACTTC
>NA|TRBV4-2|once|TRBJ2-2|13
CASQGLSTGELFF
TGTGCCAGTCAGGGTTTAAGTACCGGGGAGCTGTTTTTT
>NA|TRBV19|NA|TRBJ1-1|12
CASSFRDTEAFF
TGTGCCAGCTCATTCCGAGATACTGAAGCTTTCTTT
>TRBD2|TRBV5-1|NA|TRBJ2-7|16
CASSLGRSGGTYEQYF
TGCGCCAGCAGCTTAGGTCGAAGCGGGGGAACCTACGAGCAGTACTTC
>NA|TRBV2|NA|TRBJ1-1|11
CASSLLTEAFF
TGTGCCAGCAGTCTACTTACTGAAGCTTTCTTT
>NA|TRBV11-2|NA|TRBJ1-3|14
CASSVSNSGNTIYF
TGTGCCAGCAGCGTTTCCAACTCTGGAAACACCATATATTTT
>TRBD1|TRBV27|NA|TRBJ2-7|16
CASSLAGTGLSYEQYF
TGTGCCAGCAGTTTAGCCGGGACAGGACTCTCCTACGAGCAGTACTTC
>TRBD1|TRBV2|NA|TRBJ1-5|15
CASSGQGRLNQPQHF
TGTGCCAGCAGTGGACAGGGCAGACTTAATCAGCCCCAGCATTTT
>TRBD1|TRBV6-6|NA|TRBJ2-7|12
CASSRQGYEQYF
TGTGCCAGCAGTAGACAGGGCTACGAGCAGTACTTC
>NA|TRBV7-2|NA|TRBJ1-1|13
CASSVDRNTEAFF
TGTGCCAGCAGCGTGGACCGGAACACTGAAGCTTTCTTT
>TRBD1|TRBV5-1|once|TRBJ2-7|13
CASSLQGAYEQYF
TGCGCCAGCAGCCTCCAGGGGGCCTACGAGCAGTACTTC
>TRBD2|TRBV18|NA|TRBJ2-1|15
CASSAGTRKNNEQFF
TGTGCCAGCTCAGCCGGGACTAGGAAGAACAATGAGCAGTTCTTC
>TRBD1|TRBV28|NA|TRBJ1-2|17
CASSSSYPGTGAYGYTF
TGTGCCAGCAGTTCATCTTACCCCGGGACAGGCGCCTATGGCTACACCTTC